This T cell receptor beta chain was retrieved from a study of T cells after yellow fever vaccination. For the study at large: Preparation of fractions with low cell numbers was performed using SMART-Seq v4 Ultra Low Input. The study's findings and limits: Compared with primary, the secondary response was weaker and peaked at day 5, not 15. The booster response re-showed most primary clones: around 96% CD4, approximately 90% CD8.

5'RACE template switching added a universal primer site and UMIs to TCR cDNA. TCRdb redid the calling of the 5' RACE reads with MiXCR, one entry per CDR3 protein. The sample has hundreds of thousands of distinct CDR3 sequences, roughly 20% seen once. This clonotype was picked up many times. Its antigen is currently unknown. The source is a man aged 18 to 35 who received the YFV17D yellow fever vaccine. The sample was PBMCs, taken before the yellow fever booster vaccination.

The CDR3 bases are TGCGCCAGCAGTGAGGCATTAGGCCCCTACGAGCAGTACTTC. As protein: CASSEALGPYEQYF. This rearrangement joins TRBV10-1 to TRBJ2-7; no clear D. From germline, CDR1 is WNHNN and CDR2 SYGVQD (reference sequence). The CDR3 has 14 amino acids. Trimming left V 2 bases short and J 2 bases short, with 10 bases between.